These 22 T cell receptor beta chains share one sample of origin, sequenced in a study of cytomegalovirus exposure and HLA in healthy donors. The PCR used 60 Vbeta and 13 Jbeta primers. This table comes from immunoSEQ multiplex PCR, and its TCRdb copy is limited to in-frame clones, with some not included. The table shows just over 200,000 clones, with roughly three quarters occurring only once. Sequenced material: PBMCs. The receptors derive from a man aged 50-59 years in good health and CMV-seronegative.

A few counts support this clone. V usage is TRBV10-1 and J usage is TRBJ2-7; D may be TRBD2 (5 bases). Trimming shortened V by 3 bases and J by 9 bases, and 15 bases separated the two germline ends. This CDR3 spans 13 amino acids. Germline CDR1 is WNHNN and CDR2 is SYGVQD (reference sequence). CDR3 DNA: TGCGCCAGCAGTGACCCACTCGGAGAGGGGCAGTACTTC. Protein sequence: CASSDPLGEGQYF.

The chain links TRBV29-1 to TRBJ1-2, with D unresolved. The germline CDR1 and CDR2 sequences are SQVTM and ANQGSEA. This CDR3 has 13 residues. The V end lost 5 bases, the J end lost 0 bases, and 10 bases lay between the germline ends. CDR3 coding DNA: TGCAGCGTTCTGGGGAGGACTAACTATGGCTACACCTTC. Amino acid sequence: CSVLGRTNYGYTF.

Only a few counts were recorded for this clone. V and J are TRBV7-9 and TRBJ2-7; TRBD1 might be the D (7 bases). CDR3 size: 15 residues. The germline V gene encodes CDR1 SEHNR and CDR2 FQNEAQ (reference sequence). Trimming cost V 5 bases and J 2 bases, with 16 bases left between them. The CDR3, as DNA: TGTGCCAGCAGCGGGCGGGACAGCTCAACCTACGAGCAGTACTTC. Encoded protein: CASSGRDSSTYEQYF.

This rearrangement joins TRBV30 to TRBJ2-5, with 10 bases matching TRBD2. This CDR3 has 15 amino acids. V was clipped by 4 bases and J by 0 bases; unmatched bases: 5. CDR1 is GTSNPN and CDR2 is SVGIG in the germline V gene (reference sequence). The CDR3 nucleotides are TGTGCCTGGAAGTGGACTAGCGGAAACCAAGAGACCCAGTACTTC. Amino acids: CAWKWTSGNQETQYF.

V is TRBV7-2 and J is TRBJ2-7; TRBD2 aligns across 8 bases. The V gene end was trimmed by 0 bases and the J gene end by 2 bases; junction bases not matched to a gene: 6. This CDR3 comprises 16 residues. Germline V gives CDR1 SGHTA, CDR2 FQGNSA. Here the CDR3 reads CASSLAKGLVAYEQYF. The DNA of the CDR3 is TGTGCCAGCAGCTTAGCGAAGGGACTAGTGGCCTACGAGCAGTACTTC.

V usage is TRBV14 and J usage is TRBJ2-5; D is unclear. Looked up from germline, CDR1 is SGHDN and CDR2 is FVKESK. V dropped 4 bases and J dropped 2 bases, with 17 bases sitting between them. The CDR3 totals 16 residues. The CDR3 sequence is CASSPRLNLGQETQYF. The CDR3 nucleotides are TGTGCCAGCAGCCCCAGACTGAACCTCGGGCAAGAGACCCAGTACTTC.

This clone has a single count. The J gene is TRBJ2-7, the V gene TRBV28; D is perhaps TRBD2 (5 bases). Looked up from germline, CDR1 is MDHEN and CDR2 is SYDVKM. V was clipped by 5 bases and J by 6 bases, with 23 bases between them. The CDR3 extends over 16 amino acids. The CDR3 spells CASSPNRPSTSGEQYF. CDR3 sequence (DNA): TGTGCCAGCAGTCCAAACCGCCCCTCTACTAGTGGCGAGCAGTACTTC. The full variable domain, completed using reference TRBV28 and TRBJ2-7, is DVKVTQSSRYLVKRTGEKVFLECVQDMDHENMFWYRQDPGLGLRLIYFSYDVKMKEKGDIPEGYSVSREKKERFSLILESASTNQTSMYLCASSPNRPSTSGEQYFGPGTRLTVT.

The rearrangement joins TRBV27 to TRBJ2-3; a weak D match, TRBD2 (6 bases). Trimming pared 2 bases from V and 1 base from J, leaving 10 bases between. Germline CDR1 is MNHEY and CDR2 is SMNVEV (reference sequence). The CDR3 covers 15 residues. The CDR3 DNA follows: TGTGCCAGCAGTTTAGGGGCTAGCGGCACAGATACGCAGTATTTT. Amino acid sequence: CASSLGASGTDTQYF.

This chain links TRBV2 with TRBJ2-3, with D maybe TRBD1 (7 bases). The CDR3 sequence is 16 residues long. The V end was cut by 0 bases, the J end by 7 bases, with 17 bases between. Germline V lookup: CDR1 SNHLY, CDR2 FYNNEI. The CDR3 region is CASSEARGVAFNTQYF. CDR3 DNA sequence: TGTGCCAGCAGTGAAGCCAGGGGGGTGGCCTTCAATACGCAGTATTTT.

The rearrangement uses TRBV7-3 and TRBJ2-3; no reliable D call. Trimming left V 1 base short and J 4 bases short, with 6 bases between. Per germline, CDR1 SGHTA and CDR2 FQGTGA. The CDR3 is made up of 13 amino acids. The DNA of the CDR3 is TGTGCCAGCAGCTTAATAGCTGCAGATACGCAGTATTTT. Protein: CASSLIAADTQYF.

This chain joins TRBV27 and TRBJ2-3, with TRBD2 matching 10 bases. CDR3 length equals 17 residues. Per the germline V gene, CDR1 is MNHEY and CDR2 is SMNVEV (reference sequence). V lost 8 bases to trimming and J lost 0 bases; unmatched junction nucleotides: 11. CDR3 protein: CASRNKAGGPSTDTQYF. CDR3 DNA sequence: TGTGCCAGCCGAAACAAAGCGGGAGGGCCCAGCACAGATACGCAGTATTTT.

V gene TRBV19 combines with J gene TRBJ2-1; 10 positions agree with TRBD2. With V trimmed by 4 bases and J by 7 bases, 7 bases remained unmatched. Germline assignment: CDR1 LNHDA and CDR2 SQIVND (reference sequence). The CDR3 is made up of 15 amino acids. CDR3 loop: CASSKSGRAGNEQFF. CDR3 bases: TGTGCCAGTAGTAAAAGCGGGAGGGCAGGTAATGAGCAGTTCTTC.

This clone was seen more than once but under ten times. This rearrangement joins TRBV25-1 to TRBJ1-2; D ambiguous. The germline V and J ends were trimmed by 4 bases and 3 bases, with 6 bases remaining between them. CDR1 and CDR2 (germline): MGHDK, SYGVNS. The CDR3 contains 12 residues. CDR3 protein: CASSGGYYGYTF. The CDR3 DNA reads as TGTGCCAGCAGTGGCGGATACTATGGCTACACCTTC.

The chain links TRBV5-8 to TRBJ2-5, with 11 bases that match TRBD2. CDR1 and CDR2 from the germline V gene are SGHTS and YDEGEE. The CDR3 is 17 amino acids. The V segment lost 5 bases and the J segment 4 bases; nucleotides outside the gene matches: 13. CDR3: CASSTGTSGLIGETQYF. The CDR3 DNA follows: TGTGCCAGCAGTACCGGGACTAGCGGTTTAATAGGAGAGACCCAGTACTTC.

The chain uses TRBV20-1 and TRBJ2-3; no firm D call. The germline V and J ends were trimmed by 3 bases and 6 bases, with 7 bases remaining between them. This CDR3 comprises 11 residues. The germline CDR1 and CDR2 sequences are DFQATT and SNEGSKA (reference sequence). The CDR3 here is CSARFADTQYF. The CDR3 bases are TGCAGTGCTAGGTTCGCGGATACGCAGTATTTT.

The gene calls are TRBV7-3 and TRBJ1-1; D unresolved. The CDR3 extends over 13 amino acids. The germline gives CDR1 SGHTA, CDR2 FQGTGA. V gave up 2 bases and J gave up 1 base, with 5 bases separating them. Here the CDR3 reads CASSLQQNTEAFF. As DNA, the CDR3 is TGTGCCAGCAGCTTACAACAGAACACTGAAGCTTTCTTT.

This chain uses TRBV27 with TRBJ1-2; TRBD1 aligns across 7 bases. CDR1 and CDR2 from the germline V gene are MNHEY and SMNVEV (reference sequence). The CDR3 spans 16 residues. V lost 5 bases, J lost 2 bases, and 11 bases stayed unmatched. For the CDR3, the DNA is TGTGCCAGCAGTGCCTGGCGGGACAGATTAAACTATGGCTACACCTTC. Translation: CASSAWRDRLNYGYTF.

The chain combines TRBV4-2 with TRBJ2-1; 8 nucleotides match TRBD2. Trimming took 0 bases from V and 8 from J; bases not matched to a gene: 12. Germline CDR1 is LGHNA and CDR2 is YNFKEQ. This CDR3 has 17 amino acids. The CDR3 spells CASSQDISGSAQDEQFF. The CDR3 coding sequence is TGTGCCAGCAGCCAAGATATCAGCGGGAGCGCACAAGATGAGCAGTTCTTC.

The CDR3 DNA is TGCGCCAGCAGCCATGACAGGGGGCGCGTTCCTACCTACAATGAGCAGTTCTTC. Residues: CASSHDRGRVPTYNEQFF. The chain combines TRBV5-1 with TRBJ2-1, with 10 bases lining up with TRBD1. Germline V gene lookup returns CDR1 SGHRS and CDR2 YFSETQ. The trim removed 4 bases at V and 2 bases at J, leaving 12 bases unmatched. This CDR3 has 18 amino acids.

This rearrangement joins TRBV5-1 to TRBJ1-5, with 8 bases fitting TRBD1. CDR3 size: 15 residues. Trimming cost V 0 bases and J 4 bases; bases outside gene matches: 3. CDR1 and CDR2 (germline): SGHRS, YFSETQ. In DNA, the CDR3 is TGCGCCAGCAGCTTGGGGACAGGGTGGAATCAGCCCCAGCATTTT. This gives the protein CASSLGTGWNQPQHF.

The table lists this clone with a count of one. CDR3 bases: TGTGCCAGCAGTGGTCAGGCGAACACCGGGGAGCTGTTTTTT. Its translation: CASSGQANTGELFF. The chain combines TRBV2 with TRBJ2-2; D gene ambiguous. CDR1 SNHLY and CDR2 FYNNEI come from the germline V gene. V lost 4 bases to trimming and J lost 0 bases, with 6 bases between them. This CDR3 region has 14 residues. The whole variable domain, remainder taken from reference TRBV2 and TRBJ2-2, is EPEVTQTPSHQVTQMGQEVILRCVPISNHLYFYWYRQILGQKVEFLVSFYNNEISEKSEIFDDQFSVERPDGSNFTLKIRSTKLEDSAMYFCASSGQANTGELFFGEGSRLTVL.

V usage is TRBV7-9 and J usage is TRBJ2-2, with 10 bases fitting TRBD2. Per germline, CDR1 SEHNR and CDR2 FQNEAQ (reference sequence). This CDR3 has 18 amino acids. J gave up 0 bases and V 5 bases, and 9 bases lay outside the gene matches. The CDR3 coding sequence is TGTGCCAGCAGCAACGCTGGACTAGCGGTAACGAACACCGGGGAGCTGTTTTTT. This encodes CASSNAGLAVTNTGELFF.